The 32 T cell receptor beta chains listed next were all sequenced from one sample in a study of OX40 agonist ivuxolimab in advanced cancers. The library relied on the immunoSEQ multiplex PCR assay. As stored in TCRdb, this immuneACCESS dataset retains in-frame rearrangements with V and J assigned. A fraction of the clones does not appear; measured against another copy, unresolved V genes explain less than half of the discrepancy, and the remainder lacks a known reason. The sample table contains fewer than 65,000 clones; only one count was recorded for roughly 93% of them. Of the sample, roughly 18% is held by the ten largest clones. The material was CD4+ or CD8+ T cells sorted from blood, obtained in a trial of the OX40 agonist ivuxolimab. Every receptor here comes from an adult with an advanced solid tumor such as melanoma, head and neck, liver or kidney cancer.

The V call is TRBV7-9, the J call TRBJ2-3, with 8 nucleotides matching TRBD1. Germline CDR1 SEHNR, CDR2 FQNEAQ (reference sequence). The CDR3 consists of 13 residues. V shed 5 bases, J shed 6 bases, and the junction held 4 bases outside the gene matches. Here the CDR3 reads CASSADRGDTQYF. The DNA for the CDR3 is TGTGCCAGCAGCGCCGACAGGGGTGATACGCAGTATTTT.

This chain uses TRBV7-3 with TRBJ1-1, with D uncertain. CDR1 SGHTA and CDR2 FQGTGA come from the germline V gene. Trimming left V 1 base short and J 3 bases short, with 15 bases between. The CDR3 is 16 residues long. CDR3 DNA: TGTGCCAGCAGCTTAATGTCCGGGCCGTGGGACACTGAAGCTTTCTTT. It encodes CASSLMSGPWDTEAFF.

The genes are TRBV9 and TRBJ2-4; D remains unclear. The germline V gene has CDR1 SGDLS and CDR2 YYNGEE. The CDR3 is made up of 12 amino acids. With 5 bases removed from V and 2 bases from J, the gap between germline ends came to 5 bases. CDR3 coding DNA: TGTGCCAGCAGGGGAACCAAAAACATTCAGTACTTC. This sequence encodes CASRGTKNIQYF.

Here the CDR3 DNA reads TGCGCCAGCAGCCATGGAAACGAGCAGTACTTC. Its protein is CASSHGNEQYF. This sequence joins TRBV4-3 and TRBJ2-5, with D hard to call. The tail of the sequence fits TRBJ2-7 better, so the J call may be wrong. The CDR3 has 11 residues. CDR1 is LGHNA, CDR2 YSLEER, per germline.

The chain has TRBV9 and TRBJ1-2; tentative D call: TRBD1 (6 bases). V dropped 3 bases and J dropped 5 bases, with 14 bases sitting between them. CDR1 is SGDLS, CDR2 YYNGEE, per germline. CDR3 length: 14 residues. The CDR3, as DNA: TGTGCCAGCAGCGAAGGGGGTAGAGGGTATGGCTACACCTTC. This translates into CASSEGGRGYGYTF.

The CDR3 loop reads CASSDRQEPYEQYF. DNA of the CDR3: TGTGCCAGCAGTGACCGACAGGAGCCCTACGAGCAGTACTTC. This chain joins TRBV2 and TRBJ2-7, with D possibly matching TRBD1 (6 bases). Trimming removed 3 bases at V and 2 bases at J, with 11 bases between. This CDR3 has 14 residues. Germline V lookup: CDR1 SNHLY, CDR2 FYNNEI.

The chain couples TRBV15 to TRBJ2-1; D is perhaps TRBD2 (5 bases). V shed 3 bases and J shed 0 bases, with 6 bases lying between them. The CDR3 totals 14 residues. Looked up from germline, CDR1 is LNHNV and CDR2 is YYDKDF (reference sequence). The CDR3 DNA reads TGTGCCACCAGCAGGGGGAGCTCCTACAATGAGCAGTTCTTC. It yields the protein CATSRGSSYNEQFF.

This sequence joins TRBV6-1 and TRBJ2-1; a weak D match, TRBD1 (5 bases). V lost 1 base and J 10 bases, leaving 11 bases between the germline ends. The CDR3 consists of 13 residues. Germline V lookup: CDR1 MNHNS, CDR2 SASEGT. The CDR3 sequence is CASSEGLGQEQFF. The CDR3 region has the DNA TGTGCCAGCAGTGAAGGATTGGGGCAGGAGCAGTTCTTC.

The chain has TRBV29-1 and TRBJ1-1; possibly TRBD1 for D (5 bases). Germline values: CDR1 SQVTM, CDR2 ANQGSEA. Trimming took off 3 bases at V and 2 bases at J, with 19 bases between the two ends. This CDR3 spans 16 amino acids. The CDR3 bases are TGCAGCGTTGAGGGGCACCTTCAGGAGCCCAACACTGAAGCTTTCTTT. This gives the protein CSVEGHLQEPNTEAFF. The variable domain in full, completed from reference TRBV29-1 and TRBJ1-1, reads SAVISQKPSRDICQRGTSLTIQCQVDSQVTMMFWYRQQPGQSLTLIATANQGSEATYESGFVIDKFPISRPNLTFSTLTVSNMSPEDSSIYLCSVEGHLQEPNTEAFFGQGTRLTVV.

This CDR3 reads CASNPGYLSSYEQYF. The CDR3 DNA reads as TGTGCCAGTAATCCGGGGTACTTGAGCTCCTACGAGCAGTACTTC. V and J are TRBV19 and TRBJ2-7; D might be TRBD2 (5 bases). V was pared by 7 bases and J by 0 bases, with 16 bases between. Germline-derived CDR1 and CDR2 are LNHDA and SQIVND (reference sequence). The CDR3 runs 15 residues. Together with reference TRBV19 and TRBJ2-7, the CDR3 gives the full variable domain: DGGITQSPKYLFRKEGQNVTLSCEQNLNHDAMYWYRQDPGQGLRLIYYSQIVNDFQKGDIAEGYSVSREKKESFPLTVTSAQKNPTAFYLCASNPGYLSSYEQYFGPGTRLTVT.

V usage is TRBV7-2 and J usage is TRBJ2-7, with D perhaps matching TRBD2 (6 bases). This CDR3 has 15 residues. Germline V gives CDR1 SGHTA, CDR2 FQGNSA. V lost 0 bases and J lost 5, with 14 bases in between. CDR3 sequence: CASSLARGEGHEQYF. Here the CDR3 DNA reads TGTGCCAGCAGCTTAGCGCGGGGTGAGGGACACGAGCAGTACTTC.

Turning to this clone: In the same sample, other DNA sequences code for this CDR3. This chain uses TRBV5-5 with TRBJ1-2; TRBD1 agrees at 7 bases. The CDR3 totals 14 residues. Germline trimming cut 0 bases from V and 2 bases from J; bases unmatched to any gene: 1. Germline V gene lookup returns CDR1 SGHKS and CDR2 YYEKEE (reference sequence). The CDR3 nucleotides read TGTGCCAGCAGCTTGGACAGGGGAAACTATGGCTACACCTTC. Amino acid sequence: CASSLDRGNYGYTF. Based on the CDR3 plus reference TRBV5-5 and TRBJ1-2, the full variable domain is DAGVTQSPTHLIKTRGQQVTLRCSPISGHKSVSWYQQVLGQGPQFIFQYYEKEERGRGNFPDRFSARQFPNYSSELNVNALLLGDSALYLCASSLDRGNYGYTFGSGTRLTVV.

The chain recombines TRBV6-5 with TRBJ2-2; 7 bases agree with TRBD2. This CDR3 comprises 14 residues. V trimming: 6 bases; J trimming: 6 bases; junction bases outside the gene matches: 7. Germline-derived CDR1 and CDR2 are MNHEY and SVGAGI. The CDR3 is CASSTGTTAGELFF. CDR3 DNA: TGTGCCAGCAGCACCGGGACTACCGCCGGGGAGCTGTTTTTT.

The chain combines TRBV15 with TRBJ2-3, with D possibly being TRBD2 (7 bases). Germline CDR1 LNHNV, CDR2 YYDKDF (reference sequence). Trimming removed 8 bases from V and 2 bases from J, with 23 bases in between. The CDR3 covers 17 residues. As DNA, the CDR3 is TGTGCCACCGCCAAGGGGGGGAACAGGGAGTCCACAGATACGCAGTATTTT. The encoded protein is CATAKGGNRESTDTQYF.

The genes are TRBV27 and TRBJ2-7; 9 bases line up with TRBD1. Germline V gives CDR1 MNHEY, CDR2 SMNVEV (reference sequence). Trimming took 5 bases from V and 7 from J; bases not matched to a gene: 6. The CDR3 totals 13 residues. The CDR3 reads CASSPWTGDEQYF. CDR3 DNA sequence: TGTGCCAGCAGTCCCTGGACAGGGGATGAGCAGTACTTC.

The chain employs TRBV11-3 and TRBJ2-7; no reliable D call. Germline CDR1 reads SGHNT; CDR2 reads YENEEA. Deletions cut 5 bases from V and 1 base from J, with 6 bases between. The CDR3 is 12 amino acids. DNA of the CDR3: TGTGCCAGCAGCCACCGGTCCTACGAGCAGTACTTC. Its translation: CASSHRSYEQYF.

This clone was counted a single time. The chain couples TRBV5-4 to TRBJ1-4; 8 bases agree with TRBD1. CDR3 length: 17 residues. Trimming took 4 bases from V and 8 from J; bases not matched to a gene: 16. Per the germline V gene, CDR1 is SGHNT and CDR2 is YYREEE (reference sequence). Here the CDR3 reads CASSQDSPGGVLEKLFF. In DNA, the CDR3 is TGTGCCAGCAGCCAAGATTCGCCAGGGGGCGTATTGGAAAAACTGTTTTTT.

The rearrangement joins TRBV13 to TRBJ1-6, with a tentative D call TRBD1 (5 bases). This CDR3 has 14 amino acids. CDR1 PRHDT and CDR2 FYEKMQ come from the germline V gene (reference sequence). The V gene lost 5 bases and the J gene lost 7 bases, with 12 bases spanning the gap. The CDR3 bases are TGTGCCAGCAGCGCCTCCGGGGGGAATTCACCCCTCCACTTT. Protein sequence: CASSASGGNSPLHF.

The CDR3 here is CSAQDRETQYF. DNA of the CDR3: TGCAGTGCACAGGATCGGGAGACCCAGTACTTC. This chain joins TRBV20-1 and TRBJ2-5, with D maybe TRBD1 (5 bases). The CDR3 sequence is 11 residues long. V was shortened by 6 bases and J by 5 bases, with 10 bases between the two germline ends. Germline loops: CDR1 DFQATT, CDR2 SNEGSKA (reference sequence).

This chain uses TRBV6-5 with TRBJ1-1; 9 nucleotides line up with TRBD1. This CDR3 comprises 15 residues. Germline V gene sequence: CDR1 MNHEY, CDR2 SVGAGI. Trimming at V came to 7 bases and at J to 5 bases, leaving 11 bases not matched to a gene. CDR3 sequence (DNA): TGTGCCAGCACCCTCACCGGGACAGGGTCGACTGAAGCTTTCTTT. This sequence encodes CASTLTGTGSTEAFF.

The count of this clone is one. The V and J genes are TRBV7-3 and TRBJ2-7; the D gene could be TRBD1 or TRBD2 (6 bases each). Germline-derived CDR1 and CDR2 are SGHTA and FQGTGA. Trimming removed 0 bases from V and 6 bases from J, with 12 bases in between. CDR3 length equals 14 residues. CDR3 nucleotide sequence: TGTGCCAGCAGCTTAACCGGGGGCGGCTTCGAGCAGTACTTC. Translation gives CASSLTGGGFEQYF.

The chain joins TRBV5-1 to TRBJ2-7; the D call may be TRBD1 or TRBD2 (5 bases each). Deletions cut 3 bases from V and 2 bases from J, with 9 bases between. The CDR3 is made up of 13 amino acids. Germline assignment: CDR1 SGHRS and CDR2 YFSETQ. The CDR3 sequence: CASSSGPTYEQYF. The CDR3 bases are TGCGCCAGCAGCTCGGGACCTACCTACGAGCAGTACTTC.

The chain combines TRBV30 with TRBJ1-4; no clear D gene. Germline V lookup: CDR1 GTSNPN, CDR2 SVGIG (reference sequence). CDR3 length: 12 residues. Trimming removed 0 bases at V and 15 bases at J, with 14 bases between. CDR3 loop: CAWSVGKNGVFF. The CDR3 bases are TGTGCCTGGAGTGTAGGGAAAAATGGGGTGTTTTTT.

CDR3 in DNA: TGTGCCAGCCGGGACCCCGCCGGCAATGAGCAGTTCTTC. Translating gives CASRDPAGNEQFF. The rearrangement joins TRBV2 to TRBJ2-1; either TRBD1 or TRBD2 may supply D (5 bases each). The CDR3 extends over 13 amino acids. CDR1 SNHLY and CDR2 FYNNEI come from the germline V gene. V was clipped by 8 bases and J by 6 bases, with 14 bases between them.

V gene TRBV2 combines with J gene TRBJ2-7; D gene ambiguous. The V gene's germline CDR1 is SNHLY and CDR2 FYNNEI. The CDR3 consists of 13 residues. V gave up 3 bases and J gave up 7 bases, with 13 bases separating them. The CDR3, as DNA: TGTGCCAGCAGTGAGATTCCTGGGGTGGAGCAGTACTTC. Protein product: CASSEIPGVEQYF.

In DNA, the CDR3 is TGTGCCAGCTCCCTGGCAGATACGCAGTATTTT. Translating it yields CASSLADTQYF. The V gene is TRBV9, the J gene TRBJ2-3; no definite D call. The CDR3 extends over 11 amino acids. The V end was cut by 7 bases, the J end by 4 bases, with 7 bases between. Germline-derived CDR1 and CDR2 are SGDLS and YYNGEE.

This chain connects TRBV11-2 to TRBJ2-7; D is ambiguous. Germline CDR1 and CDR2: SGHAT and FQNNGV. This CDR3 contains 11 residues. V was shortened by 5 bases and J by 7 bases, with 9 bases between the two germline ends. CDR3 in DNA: TGTGCCAGCAGCCCCCGTCTGGAGCAGTACTTC. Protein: CASSPRLEQYF.

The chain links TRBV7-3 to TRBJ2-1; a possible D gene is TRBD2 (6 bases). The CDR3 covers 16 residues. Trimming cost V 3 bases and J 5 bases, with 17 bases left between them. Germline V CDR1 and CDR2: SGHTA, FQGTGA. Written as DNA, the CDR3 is TGTGCCAGCAGCTTCCGAGGTACATCGGGGGACAATGAGCAGTTCTTC. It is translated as CASSFRGTSGDNEQFF.

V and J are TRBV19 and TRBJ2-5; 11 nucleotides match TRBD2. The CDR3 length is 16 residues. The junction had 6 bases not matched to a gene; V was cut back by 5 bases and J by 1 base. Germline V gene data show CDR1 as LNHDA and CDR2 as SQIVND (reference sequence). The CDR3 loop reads CASSLGLAAFQETQYF. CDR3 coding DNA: TGTGCCAGTAGTCTGGGACTAGCGGCCTTCCAAGAGACCCAGTACTTC.

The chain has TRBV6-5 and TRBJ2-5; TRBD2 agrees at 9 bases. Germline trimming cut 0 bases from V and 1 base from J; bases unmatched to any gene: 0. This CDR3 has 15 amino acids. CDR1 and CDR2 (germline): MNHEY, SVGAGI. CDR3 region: CASSYSTSGQETQYF. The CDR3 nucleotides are TGTGCCAGCAGTTACTCGACTAGCGGCCAAGAGACCCAGTACTTC.

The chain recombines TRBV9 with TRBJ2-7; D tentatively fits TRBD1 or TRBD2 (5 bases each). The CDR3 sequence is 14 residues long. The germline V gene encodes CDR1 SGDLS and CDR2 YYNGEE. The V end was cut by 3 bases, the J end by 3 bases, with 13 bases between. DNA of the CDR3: TGTGCCAGCAGCGGACGGGACGGAGACTACGAGCAGTACTTC. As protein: CASSGRDGDYEQYF. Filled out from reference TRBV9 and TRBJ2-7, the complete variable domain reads DSGVTQTPKHLITATGQRVTLRCSPRSGDLSVYWYQQSLDQGLQFLIQYYNGEERAKGNILERFSAQQFPDLHSELNLSSLELGDSALYFCASSGRDGDYEQYFGPGTRLTVT.

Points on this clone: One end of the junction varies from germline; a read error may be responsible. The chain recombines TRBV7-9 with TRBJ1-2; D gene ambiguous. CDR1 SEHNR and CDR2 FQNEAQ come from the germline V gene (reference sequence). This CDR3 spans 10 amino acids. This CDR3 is CASSPTARYF. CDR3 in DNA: TGTGCCAGCAGCCCTACGGCCCGGTACTTC. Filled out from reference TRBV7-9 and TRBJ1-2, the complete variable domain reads DTGVSQNPRHKITKRGQNVTFRCDPISEHNRLYWYRQTLGQGPEFLTYFQNEAQLEKSRLLSDRFSAERPKGSFSTLEIQRTEQGDSAMYLCASSPTARYFGSGTRLTVV.